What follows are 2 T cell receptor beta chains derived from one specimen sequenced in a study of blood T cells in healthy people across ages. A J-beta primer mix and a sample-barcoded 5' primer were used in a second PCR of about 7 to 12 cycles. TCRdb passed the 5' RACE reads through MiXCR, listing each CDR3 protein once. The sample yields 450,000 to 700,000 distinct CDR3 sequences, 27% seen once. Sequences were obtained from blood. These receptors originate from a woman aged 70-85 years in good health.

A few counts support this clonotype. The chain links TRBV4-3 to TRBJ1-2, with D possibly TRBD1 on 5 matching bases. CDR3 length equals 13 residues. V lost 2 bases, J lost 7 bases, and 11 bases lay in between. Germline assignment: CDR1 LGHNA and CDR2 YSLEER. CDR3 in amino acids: CASSQPGLAGYTF. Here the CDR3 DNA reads TGCGCCAGCAGCCAACCAGGGTTGGCTGGCTACACCTTC.

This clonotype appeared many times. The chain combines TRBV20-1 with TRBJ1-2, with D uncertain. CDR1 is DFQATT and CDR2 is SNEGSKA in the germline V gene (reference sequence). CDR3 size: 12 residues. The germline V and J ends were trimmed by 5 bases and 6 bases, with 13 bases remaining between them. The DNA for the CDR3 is TGCAGTGCTGGAACCGGGAGACATGGCTACACCTTC. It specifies CSAGTGRHGYTF.